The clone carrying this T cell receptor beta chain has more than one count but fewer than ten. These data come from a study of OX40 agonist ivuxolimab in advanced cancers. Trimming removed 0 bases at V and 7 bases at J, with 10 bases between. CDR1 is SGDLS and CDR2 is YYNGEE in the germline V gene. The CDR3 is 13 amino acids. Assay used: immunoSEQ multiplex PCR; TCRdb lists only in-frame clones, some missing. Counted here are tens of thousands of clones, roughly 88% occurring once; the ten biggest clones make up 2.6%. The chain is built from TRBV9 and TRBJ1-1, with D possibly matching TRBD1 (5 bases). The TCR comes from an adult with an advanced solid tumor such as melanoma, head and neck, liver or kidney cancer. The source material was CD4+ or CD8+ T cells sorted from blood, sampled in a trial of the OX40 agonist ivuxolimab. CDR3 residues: CASSVAERGEAFF. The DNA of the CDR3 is TGTGCCAGCAGCGTAGCTGAGAGGGGTGAAGCTTTCTTT.